This TCR beta chain was documented in a study of human T cells and chemical hapten exposure. Findings and caveats of the study: Alopecia in the donors means their immune response may deviate from healthy people's. More PT1 expanded TCRs went with higher patch test scores.

Points on this clonotype: The antigen is undetermined.

This sample's time point: patch test 2, 6 weeks after DPC sensitization. The sample's treatment: therapeutic diphenylcyclopropenone sensitization with weekly scalp DPC. TCRdb itself ran the RACE reads through MiXCR, one entry per CDR3 protein. The sample has 80,000 to 95,000 distinct CDR3 sequences, about 9.9% seen once. From germline, CDR1 is ENHRY and CDR2 SYGVKD. This CDR3 has 13 amino acids. With 3 bases removed from V and 1 base from J, the gap between germline ends came to 6 bases. The specimen comprised whole blood, sampled in connection with sensitization to the hapten diphenylcyclopropenone (DPC). The receptor's source is a man aged 18 to 29 with alopecia areata. Some clones in this sample may be carry-over from other donors' samples. The chain carries TRBV10-3 and TRBJ1-1; D gene ambiguous. CDR3 sequence: CAISDSKNTEAFF. In nucleotides, the CDR3 is TGTGCCATCAGTGATTCAAAGAACACTGAAGCTTTCTTT.